This T cell receptor beta chain is from a study of OX40 agonist ivuxolimab in advanced cancers. Overall study: Prior anti-PD-1, anti-PD-L1 or anti-CTLA-4 therapy did not bar entry, and about 38% had some. Study conclusions and caveats: Clonal expansion in partial responders at 0.1-3.0 mg/kg ranked among the lowest. Expanded peripheral T cell antigen specificity was not determined.

With 6 bases clipped from V and 0 bases from J, the junction kept 6 bases outside the gene matches. CDR3 length equals 15 residues. The germline V gene has CDR1 MDHEN and CDR2 SYDVKM. TCRdb's table, derived via immunoSEQ multiplex PCR, lists solely in-frame clones and lacks some. Here the sample spans approximately 57,000 clones, around 80% being singletons. A note on this clone: Its antigen is undetermined.

Sequenced here: CD4+ or CD8+ T cells sorted from blood, sampled in a trial of the OX40 agonist ivuxolimab. V gene TRBV28 combines with J gene TRBJ1-1; 8 nucleotides agree with TRBD1. This receptor was obtained from an adult with an advanced solid tumor such as melanoma, head and neck, liver or kidney cancer. The CDR3 region has the DNA TGTGCCAGCAGGGGACAGGAAAGAATGAACACTGAAGCTTTCTTT. Translated, it gives CASRGQERMNTEAFF.